What follows is one TCR beta chain and its context. Its antigen is undetermined. This sample stems from a study of shared clonotypes between healthy human individuals. General study points: The four-donor shared clonotypes exceeded non-shared clonotypes in generation probability, with non-shared ones scoring lower.

Looked up from germline, CDR1 is MDHEN and CDR2 is SYDVKM. The CDR3 length is 15 residues. V lost 6 bases and J lost 6; bases outside the gene matches: 11. Libraries were prepared by immunoSEQ multiplex PCR; TCRdb keeps only in-frame clonotypes and omits some of them. The sample yields 2 million to 2.5 million clones, approximately 95% seen once. The specimen was naive CD4+ T cells sorted from blood. Subset: CD45RA+ positively selected. The rearrangement links TRBV28 to TRBJ2-1; 7 bases match TRBD2. The TCR comes from a man younger than 35 in good health. The CDR3 DNA sequence: TGTGCCAGCAGCCGGGCAAATAGCGGGTTCAATGAGCAGTTCTTC. This sequence encodes CASSRANSGFNEQFF.